This entry features one T cell receptor beta chain sequence. The protocol was immunoSEQ multiplex PCR, while the TCRdb copy is restricted to in-frame clones and leaves out a portion. The repertoire has roughly 93,000 clones, 92% of them found once; the top ten carry around 0.54%. This specimen comes from a study of OX40 agonist ivuxolimab in advanced cancers. Whole-study context: An agonistic anti-OX40 (CD134) antibody, ivuxolimab, was used to treat the patients. The dose-escalation cohort had hepatocellular carcinoma, melanoma, renal cell or head and neck cancer.

The receptor was isolated from an adult with an advanced solid tumor such as melanoma, head and neck, liver or kidney cancer. The sequencing used CD4+ or CD8+ T cells sorted from blood, collected in a trial of the OX40 agonist ivuxolimab.

CDR3 DNA: TGTGCCAGCAGCTTAACAGGGGTGACCGGGGAGCTGTTTTTT. This translates into CASSLTGVTGELFF. V is TRBV7-3 and J is TRBJ2-2, with D possibly being TRBD1 (5 bases). CDR3 size: 14 residues. V lost 0 bases and J 5 bases, leaving 7 bases between the germline ends. Germline CDR1 and CDR2: SGHTA and FQGTGA.